This T cell receptor (beta chain) was captured by sequencing in a study of regulatory T cells in long-lasting Graves disease (dated by TCRdb to about 2021). For context, the study as a whole: Patients with newly diagnosed Graves' disease had been on antithyroid drugs for under 3 months. Persistent Graves' disease patients were compared with newly diagnosed Graves' disease patients by peripheral blood TCR sequencing and RNA sequencing. The study was conducted in China and was registered as a clinical trial. A total of some 35 samples underwent TCR sequencing: 13 from persistent and some 20 from newly diagnosed Graves' disease patients. Summary of the overall study and its limitations: Peripheral blood alone was examined, since thyroid tissue, which constituted the primary lesion, could not be accessed. As a limitation, the authors acknowledged that the small sample size may reduce accuracy. Compared with newly diagnosed patients, persistent Graves' disease patients had lower TCR Shannon entropy and fewer highly expanded clones, which suggests clonal expansion. Preferential use of TRBV28, TRBJ1-2 and TRBJ2-5 was observed in persistent disease, whereas TRBV20-1 and TRBJ2-1 were favored in newly diagnosed disease. Persistent patients shared more public clonotypes among themselves (2,741) than newly diagnosed patients did (more than 950). Sequencing and analysis were restricted to the TCR beta chain.

This clonotype has only a few counts. Its antigen is unknown. No base qualities exist here, and no much larger clone lies one base off it. The time point label of this sample denotes: newly diagnosed GD, antithyroid drugs for less than 3 months. RNA was extracted from PBMCs in TRIzol for both TCR sequencing and RNA sequencing. Graves' disease was diagnosed according to American Thyroid Association guidelines. Patients for the study were recruited at an endocrinology department in Xi'an, China. From each patient, around 8.3 milliliters of peripheral blood was collected into an EDTA anticoagulant tube. Ficoll Paque Plus density gradient separation was used to isolate PBMCs, and no further T cell sorting was performed. RNA quality was checked with an Agilent 2100 Bioanalyzer and agarose gel, and concentration with a NanoDrop 2000. V is pared back by 1 base and J by 4 bases, with 10 bases lying between the germline termini. As encoded in the germline V gene, CDR1 is SGHTA while CDR2 is FQGTGA. The CDR3 starts with the cysteine, ends with the phenylalanine, and has 15 residues. Only the CDR3 portion is preserved as DNA: 45 bases, with reading frame beginning at the first base.

Preparation of the library involved multiplex PCR. Sequencing was carried out with an Illumina HiSeq 4000. iRepertoire HTBI primers and Arm-PCR amplification of CDR3 regions were used to construct TCR beta libraries. Before sequencing, the PCR products went through gel purification. In the paper's pipeline: A total of 62 TRBV and some 15 TRBJ segments were identified across samples and were used for gene usage analysis of CDR3 amino acid clonotypes. COPE and FqMerger were used to merge filtered high-quality paired reads into contigs. BLAST was used to align contigs to IMGT TRBV, TRBD and TRBJ reference genes, with CDR3 defined following IMGT. Any clonotype with a frequency above 0.1% was classified as a highly expanded clone. Repertoire diversity was measured by Shannon entropy, and V-J evenness by the Gini coefficient. Clonotypes shared by more than one individual were considered public. In TCRdb, the public reads were trimmed at Q25 with fastp and aligned with MiXCR, with productive beta chains retained. Rows are combined by CDR3 protein, so each entry shows the most common genes and DNA. The V and J calls and clone size come from TCRdb's table, not from the authors' own analysis. The sample table holds just over 600,000 distinct CDR3 sequences, of which 15% to 20% were seen once. Of the sample, roughly 18% falls within the top ten clones.

These data were likewise used in another study, on T cells in Graves' hyperthyroidism and ophthalmopathy. The second source states: Graves' hyperthyroidism was defined as stable when no progression to ophthalmopathy occurred over 18 months of follow-up. Hyperthyroidism patients were aged 18 to 65 years and newly diagnosed, with disease duration of less than 2 months. The study excluded patients with uncontrolled infections, other autoimmune diseases, pregnancy or lactation. Diagnoses were established on the basis of clinical symptoms, serum thyroxine and TRAb, thyroid ultrasound, and orbital computed tomography. The TCR CDR3 was subjected to a first round of RT-PCR using the HTBI primer set and the Qiagen OneStep RT-PCR kit. Most expanded thyroid clonotypes (frequency above 0.001) were also detected in blood, a finding suggesting that blood repertoires may reflect thyroid immune responses. In cross-validation, a model built on a 13 V-J signature told ophthalmopathy apart from stable hyperthyroidism with approximately 90% sensitivity and about 81% specificity, and in testing the same model reached 80%/75%. In validation, the model predicted progression to ophthalmopathy with over 60% sensitivity and roughly 72% specificity, a median of approximately 6.5 months before onset. To identify TCR V-J signatures that set the groups apart, the researchers used a discovery cohort of about a hundred patients, made up of roughly 40 with Graves' ophthalmopathy and about 59 with stable Graves' hyperthyroidism. Whether ophthalmopathy could be predicted prospectively was tested in an independent validation cohort made up of about 20 hyperthyroidism patients plus 17 patients who later progressed to ophthalmopathy. The 100 or so discovery patients were randomly split 7:3 into training and test sets. The study also compared thyroid tissue and blood T-cell repertoires from a handful of Graves' hyperthyroidism patients. After blood sampling, hyperthyroidism patients were treated with methimazole at a starting dose of 30 mg daily, and ophthalmopathy patients were treated with high-dose intravenous methylprednisolone. The libraries were constructed in a second round of multiplex PCR and then size-selected and purified. The libraries were sequenced on an Illumina HiSeq2000 using paired-end 100 bp reads. SOAPnuke was used to process the raw data, throwing out any read that contained adapters or uncalled bases, had a mean Phred below 15, or lacked an exact constant-primer or identifier match. COPE v1.2.5 was used to merge the high-quality paired reads, and each unique nucleotide sequence was defined as a clonotype. MiTCR v1.1 was used to align clonotypes to the IMGT TRBV, TRBD and TRBJ reference segments. The analysis was restricted to V-J combinations with a frequency above 0.0001, which together covered roughly 99% of the repertoires. The TCS score was defined as the ratio of F50 (clonal expansion) to E x V (chaos), calculated using BLOSUM62-based TCRdist between CDR3 peptides within each V-J. Welch's t-statistics and random forest reduced several hundred V-J features to roughly 13, which were used in a naive Bayes classifier (R e1071). Sample size was not statistically predetermined, and blinding of investigators to group allocation was not performed. The paper describes TCR Vbeta CDR3 sequencing of around 130 peripheral blood samples, made up of about 41 ophthalmopathy patients, 70 to 80 hyperthyroidism patients and 17 progressor patients.

The rearrangement joined TRBV7-3 to TRBJ2-2; a confident D gene designation cannot be given. The TCR originated in a woman aged 25 to 39 with Graves disease. Donor details come from another sample of the same person, matched by shared clones. Sequenced material: peripheral blood mononuclear cells (PBMCs), taken at new diagnosis, from a patient treated with antithyroid drugs. The encoded CDR3 is CASSLNSFGTGELFF. The sequenced DNA is TGTGCCAGCAGCTTAAACAGTTTCGGCACCGGGGAGCTGTTTTTT.